Listed here is a single T cell receptor (beta chain). Germline values: CDR1 SGHRS, CDR2 YFSETQ. The CDR3 spans 15 residues. Trimming took 5 bases from V and 4 from J; bases not matched to a gene: 7. The data are from a study of blood T cell repertoires in COVID-19. Study overall: The analysed material was cDNA or gDNA that came from T cells, B-cell-depleted T cells, or PBMCs.

Per the authors' pipeline: From reference gene primer amplification, estimates of nucleated cell counts were derived. The protocol was immunoSEQ multiplex PCR, while the TCRdb copy is restricted to in-frame clones and leaves out a portion. The V and J calls and clone size were taken over from that table, and D and trimming were inferred from the DNA. The sample holds about 110,000 clones, 71% seen once. The receptor comes from a woman aged 40 to 50 with acute or convalescent COVID-19. What was sequenced was peripheral blood. This sequence joins TRBV5-1 and TRBJ1-2, with 11 positions matching TRBD1. CDR3 residues: CASRPGQGEVYGYTF. CDR3 coding DNA: TGCGCCAGCAGACCGGGACAGGGGGAGGTCTATGGCTACACCTTC.